This passage covers 5 T cell receptor beta chains from one sample sequenced in a study of blood T cell repertoires in COVID-19. Libraries were prepared by immunoSEQ multiplex PCR; TCRdb keeps only in-frame clonotypes and omits some of them. The sample records approximately 330,000 clones, 87% being singletons. Material for sequencing was peripheral blood. The receptors come from a man aged 25-45 years with COVID-19, enrolled during active disease.

The CDR3 spells CASSLERWAYNEQFF. CDR3 nucleotides: TGTGCCAGCAGCTTAGAGCGCTGGGCTTACAATGAGCAGTTCTTC. V usage is TRBV11-2 and J usage is TRBJ2-1; no definite D call. Between the trimmed V and J ends, which lost 0 bases and 4 bases, there was a span of 10 bases. This CDR3 contains 15 residues. CDR1 and CDR2 from the germline V gene are SGHAT and FQNNGV.

DNA for the CDR3: TGTGCCAGCTCACCCCGGGACTCGAACTACGAGCAGTACTTC. Its translation: CASSPRDSNYEQYF. The chain joins TRBV18 to TRBJ2-7; a weak D match, TRBD2 (6 bases). From germline, CDR1 is KGHSH and CDR2 LQKENI. V was pared by 3 bases and J by 3 bases, with 12 bases between. The CDR3 consists of 14 residues.

This clone was seen only once. The chain carries TRBV6-5 and TRBJ1-2, with TRBD1 identical over 11 bases. Germline-derived CDR1 and CDR2 are MNHEY and SVGAGI. The length of the CDR3 is 15 residues. The V gene end was trimmed by 6 bases and the J gene end by 13 bases; junction bases not matched to a gene: 16. CDR3 loop: CASRLLADRGLPLTF. CDR3 nucleotides: TGTGCCAGCAGGCTACTGGCGGACAGGGGGCTCCCACTCACCTTC.

The V call is TRBV4-3, the J call TRBJ2-1; 12 bases map to TRBD2. The germline V gene encodes CDR1 LGHNA and CDR2 YSLEER. The CDR3 covers 18 residues. V dropped 0 bases and J dropped 2; count of bases not matched to a gene: 5. Here the CDR3 reads CASSQDLLAGGTYNEQFF. CDR3 sequence (DNA): TGCGCCAGCAGCCAAGACCTTCTAGCGGGAGGGACCTACAATGAGCAGTTCTTC.

The CDR3 sequence: CASSQGVLVATNEKLFF. The DNA of the CDR3 is TGTGCCAGCAGCCAAGGGGTATTGGTTGCAACTAATGAAAAACTGTTTTTT. J is TRBJ1-4 and V is TRBV7-3, with a weak D call TRBD1 (5 bases). The CDR3 has 17 residues. V lost 5 bases, J lost 0 bases, and 16 bases lay in between. In germline, CDR1 is SGHTA, CDR2 FQGTGA.